This entry lists 3 T cell receptor beta chains sequenced from one sample in a study of blood T cell repertoires in COVID-19. Produced via immunoSEQ multiplex PCR; TCRdb's table is partial and in-frame only. The sample lists some 180,000 clones; 65% to 80% were seen once. Sequenced material: PBMCs or T cells enriched from blood (not recorded which). The receptors come from a woman in her seventies in a cohort exposed to, infected with or recovered from COVID-19 (not recorded which).

This chain connects TRBV9 to TRBJ2-2; the D gene is possibly TRBD1 (6 bases). The V end was cut by 0 bases, the J end by 5 bases, with 11 bases between. CDR1 SGDLS and CDR2 YYNGEE come from the germline V gene. The CDR3 extends over 15 amino acids. The CDR3, as DNA: TGTGCCAGCAGCGTAGAGACAGGAGGAACCGGGGAGCTGTTTTTT. Its protein product is CASSVETGGTGELFF.

This CDR3 is CASNRDGSFEQYF. In DNA, the CDR3 is TGTGCCAGCAACCGGGACGGGAGCTTCGAGCAGTACTTC. The chain links TRBV12-3 or TRBV12-4 to TRBJ2-7; TRBD2 might be the D (6 bases). Trimming cost V 7 bases and J 6 bases, with 16 bases left between them. The CDR3 covers 13 residues.

The chain carries TRBV14 and TRBJ2-7; 11 bases fit TRBD1. The V and J ends lost 6 bases and 4 bases, in that order; junction bases with no gene match: 2. This CDR3 is built from 13 residues. Germline V CDR1 and CDR2: SGHDN, FVKESK. CDR3: CASRGQGGYEQYF. The CDR3 DNA follows: TGTGCCAGCAGGGGACAGGGGGGATACGAGCAGTACTTC.